This TCR beta chain was identified in a study of blood T cell repertoires in COVID-19. Authors' analysis steps: Reference gene primer amplification yielded estimated nucleated cell counts. Data came from immunoSEQ multiplex PCR; TCRdb stores just in-frame clones and leaves some out. The V and J calls and the clone size are those of that table, but D and trimming were determined from the DNA. The data show about 170,000 clones, with roughly 83% seen just once and 4% to 4.5% held by the top ten. The CDR3 is 15 residues long. V gave up 5 bases and J gave up 4 bases; unmatched junction bases: 8. In germline, CDR1 is SGHTA, CDR2 FQGNSA.

This receptor was taken from a woman aged 45-65 years who had recovered from COVID-19. The chain has TRBV7-2 and TRBJ1-2; TRBD1 agrees at 9 bases. Sequencing input: PBMCs or T cells enriched from blood (not recorded which). The DNA of the CDR3 is TGTGCCAGCAGCCCGGGGACAGGGATGGGCTATGGCTACACCTTC. Translating gives CASSPGTGMGYGYTF.